A single sample gave rise to the 26 T cell receptor beta chains below, sequenced in a study of T cells after yellow fever vaccination. TCRdb re-called the 5' RACE reads through MiXCR, storing one row per CDR3 protein. The profile shows approximately 160,000 distinct CDR3 sequences, 9.3% of them singletons. The material was CD8+ T cells sorted from PBMCs, obtained 45 days after the yellow fever booster vaccination. The source of these receptors is a man between 18 and 35 years old who received the YFV17D yellow fever vaccine.

This clonotype was seen repeatedly, ten times or more. This chain links TRBV5-6 with TRBJ1-2; D is unclear. Germline V lookup: CDR1 SGHDT, CDR2 YYEEEE. The length of the CDR3 is 13 residues. The V end lost 0 bases, the J end lost 3 bases, and 6 bases lay between the germline ends. The CDR3 here is CASSLVGYYGYTF. As DNA, the CDR3 is TGTGCCAGCAGCTTGGTGGGGTACTATGGCTACACCTTC.

This clonotype was counted ten times or more. The chain recombines TRBV6-6 with TRBJ2-3; D remains unclear. Trimming pared 7 bases from V and 0 bases from J, leaving 2 bases between. The CDR3 spans 11 residues. The germline gives CDR1 MNHNY, CDR2 SVGAGI (reference sequence). The CDR3 reads CASTSTDTQYF. The DNA of the CDR3 is TGTGCCAGCACGAGCACAGATACGCAGTATTTT.

The chain joins TRBV6-5 to TRBJ2-3, with D maybe TRBD2 (6 bases). V gave up 5 bases and J gave up 5 bases, with 14 bases separating them. From germline, CDR1 is MNHEY and CDR2 SVGAGI. CDR3 length: 14 amino acids. The CDR3 loop reads CASSQSGRRDTQYF. As DNA, the CDR3 is TGTGCCAGCAGTCAATCGGGGAGGAGAGATACGCAGTATTTT.

The J gene is TRBJ2-3, the V gene TRBV6-2 or TRBV6-3, with unresolved D. The CDR3 is 12 residues long. Deletions cut 2 bases from V and 5 bases from J, with 5 bases between. Germline CDR1 reads MNHEY; CDR2 reads SVGEGT. The CDR3 DNA is TGTGCCAGCAGTTACGGTGTAGATACGCAGTATTTT. Translation gives CASSYGVDTQYF.

This clonotype was seen more than once but under ten times. CDR3 nucleotides: TGTGCCAGCAGCGCGGGACAGGGGGCTGGTAATGAGCAGTTCTTC. Amino acids: CASSAGQGAGNEQFF. The V gene is TRBV7-6, the J gene TRBJ2-1; 12 bases align to TRBD1. The CDR3 totals 15 residues. V trimming: 5 bases; J trimming: 7 bases; junction bases outside the gene matches: 6. Germline assignment: CDR1 SGHVS and CDR2 FNYEAQ.

This clonotype turned up a few times. Here the CDR3 reads CSVQESGRGPQHF. The CDR3 DNA is TGCAGCGTTCAGGAGTCCGGGAGGGGGCCCCAGCATTTT. The gene calls are TRBV29-1 and TRBJ1-5; possible D gene TRBD1, 5 bases. This CDR3 contains 13 residues. Germline-derived CDR1 and CDR2 are SQVTM and ANQGSEA. Trimming took off 5 bases at V and 9 bases at J, with 17 bases between the two ends. Full variable domain (remainder filled in from reference TRBV29-1 and TRBJ1-5): SAVISQKPSRDICQRGTSLTIQCQVDSQVTMMFWYRQQPGQSLTLIATANQGSEATYESGFVIDKFPISRPNLTFSTLTVSNMSPEDSSIYLCSVQESGRGPQHFGDGTRLSIL.

This clonotype showed up just a few times. The chain combines TRBV6-4 with TRBJ1-6; the D is unclear. Trimming shortened V by 11 bases and J by 2 bases, and 19 bases separated the two germline ends. Per germline, CDR1 MRHNA and CDR2 SNTAGT. CDR3 length: 16 residues. Here the CDR3 reads CARQGPVSAYNSPLHF. CDR3 coding DNA: TGTGCCCGCCAAGGGCCTGTTTCGGCCTATAATTCACCCCTCCACTTT.

This clonotype has only a few counts. This chain joins TRBV6-2 or TRBV6-3 and TRBJ2-5, with D unresolved. The V end lost 2 bases, the J end lost 5 bases, and 12 bases lay between the germline ends. This CDR3 has 14 amino acids. Looked up from germline, CDR1 is MNHEY and CDR2 is SVGEGT. This CDR3 reads CASSYLTGRETQYF. In DNA, the CDR3 is TGTGCCAGCAGTTACCTTACTGGGCGGGAGACCCAGTACTTC.

This clonotype was observed a few times. This rearrangement joins TRBV27 to TRBJ2-3, with 7 bases identical to TRBD1. J lost 4 bases, V lost 3 bases, and 7 bases had no gene match. The CDR3 is made up of 15 amino acids. Germline assignment: CDR1 MNHEY and CDR2 SMNVEV (reference sequence). In nucleotides, the CDR3 is TGTGCCAGCAGTTTCTACAGGGGCTTCCCAGATACGCAGTATTTT. Its protein product is CASSFYRGFPDTQYF.

The chain couples TRBV15 to TRBJ1-5; possible D gene TRBD1, 6 bases. This CDR3 has 15 amino acids. Trimming left V 3 bases short and J 7 bases short, with 16 bases between. From germline, CDR1 is LNHNV and CDR2 YYDKDF (reference sequence). The CDR3 protein is CATSSARGGGQPQHF. DNA of the CDR3: TGTGCCACCAGCAGCGCCCGAGGAGGGGGACAGCCCCAGCATTTT.

This clonotype was detected only a few times. V is TRBV12-3 or TRBV12-4 and J is TRBJ2-7; D gene uncertain. The CDR3 is 11 residues long. V lost 3 bases, J lost 6 bases, and 6 bases lay in between. CDR3 DNA: TGTGCCAGCAGTTTCGCCTTCGAGCAGTACTTC. It specifies CASSFAFEQYF.

This clonotype was detected ten times or more. V is TRBV4-1 and J is TRBJ2-3, with D perhaps matching TRBD2 (6 bases). Deletions cut 0 bases from V and 0 bases from J, with 13 bases between. Germline CDR1 is MGHRA and CDR2 is YSYEKL. The CDR3 totals 17 residues. The CDR3 DNA follows: TGCGCCAGCAGCCAAGAGGGAGGCGGTTTTAGCACAGATACGCAGTATTTT. Protein: CASSQEGGGFSTDTQYF.

This clonotype has at least ten counts. This chain uses TRBV27 with TRBJ2-3, with 10 bases that match TRBD1. The junction had 6 bases not matched to a gene; V was cut back by 6 bases and J by 3 bases. The germline CDR1 and CDR2 sequences are MNHEY and SMNVEV (reference sequence). There are 15 residues in the CDR3. The CDR3 region has the DNA TGTGCCAGCAGCCCCGGGACAGGGGCGACAGATACGCAGTATTTT. Translated, it gives CASSPGTGATDTQYF.

The sample holds a few counts of this clonotype. This rearrangement joins TRBV2 to TRBJ1-2; D call uncertain. The CDR3 contains 15 residues. Deletions cut 0 bases from V and 4 bases from J, with 12 bases between. Per the germline V gene, CDR1 is SNHLY and CDR2 is FYNNEI. The CDR3 loop reads CASSEAAGGVYGYTF. The CDR3 DNA is TGTGCCAGCAGTGAAGCCGCCGGCGGAGTCTATGGCTACACCTTC.

The rearrangement joins TRBV7-9 to TRBJ1-2, with 9 bases matching TRBD1. This CDR3 region has 15 residues. From germline, CDR1 is SEHNR and CDR2 FQNEAQ (reference sequence). The trim removed 1 base at V and 6 bases at J, leaving 6 bases unmatched. The CDR3 is CASSLVGTGIHGYTF. Here the CDR3 DNA reads TGTGCCAGCAGCTTAGTCGGGACAGGGATCCATGGCTACACCTTC.

There are a few counts of this clonotype. The V and J genes are TRBV5-1 and TRBJ2-7; D ambiguous. The CDR3 runs to 14 residues. Deletions cut 0 bases from V and 1 base from J, with 8 bases between. The V gene's germline CDR1 is SGHRS and CDR2 YFSETQ. The chain's CDR3 is CASSLGLGSYEQYF. The CDR3 DNA reads as TGCGCCAGCAGCTTGGGTCTGGGGTCCTACGAGCAGTACTTC.

V gene TRBV27 combines with J gene TRBJ2-1; 7 bases line up with TRBD1. Per the germline V gene, CDR1 is MNHEY and CDR2 is SMNVEV (reference sequence). This CDR3 has 15 amino acids. Trimming at V came to 3 bases and at J to 6 bases, leaving 8 bases not matched to a gene. The CDR3 reads CASSLVGGAPNEQFF. The CDR3 nucleotides read TGTGCCAGCAGTTTGGTAGGGGGCGCGCCCAATGAGCAGTTCTTC.

The rearrangement joins TRBV7-9 to TRBJ1-3; no definite D call. Germline V gene lookup returns CDR1 SEHNR and CDR2 FQNEAQ (reference sequence). Trimming shortened V by 8 bases and J by 1 base, and 12 bases separated the two germline ends. The CDR3 length is 14 residues. The DNA for the CDR3 is TGTGCCAGCGCTGTTACAGAATCTGGAAACACCATATATTTT. Protein sequence: CASAVTESGNTIYF.

Only a few counts were recorded for this clonotype. The chain recombines TRBV7-9 with TRBJ1-1; no clear D gene. Trimming shortened V by 4 bases and J by 6 bases, and 9 bases separated the two germline ends. In germline, CDR1 is SEHNR, CDR2 FQNEAQ (reference sequence). The CDR3 runs 12 residues. CDR3 bases: TGTGCCAGCAGCTGGACGTTGGCTGAAGCTTTCTTT. It codes for CASSWTLAEAFF.

The table lists this clonotype with a few counts. This sequence joins TRBV24-1 and TRBJ2-2, with 13 bases identical to TRBD2. The V and J ends lost 4 bases and 6 bases, in that order; junction bases with no gene match: 13. CDR3 size: 19 residues. Per the germline V gene, CDR1 is KGHDR and CDR2 is SFDVKD. The CDR3 spells CATSDPTPTSGGRAGELFF. DNA for the CDR3: TGTGCCACCAGTGACCCTACTCCGACTAGCGGGGGGAGAGCCGGGGAGCTGTTTTTT.

This sequence joins TRBV12-3 or TRBV12-4 and TRBJ1-2; D is uncertain. The CDR3 is 15 residues long. Trimming left V 2 bases short and J 4 bases short, with 14 bases between. CDR3 in DNA: TGTGCCAGCAGTTTATCATATCAGATACTCTATGGCTACACCTTC. Translated: CASSLSYQILYGYTF.

V gene TRBV4-3 combines with J gene TRBJ1-2; D possibly corresponds to TRBD1 (5 bases). The CDR3 is 15 residues long. The germline gives CDR1 LGHNA, CDR2 YSLEER. Deletions cut 3 bases from V and 2 bases from J, with 13 bases between. The CDR3 nucleotides read TGCGCCAGCAGCCATGGGGGGGGATTAAACTATGGCTACACCTTC. Translating it yields CASSHGGGLNYGYTF.

Worth noting for this clonotype: The germline gene is not matched at one end of the junction; a read error may be the cause. This chain links TRBV10-2 with TRBJ2-1, with D unclear. The germline CDR1 and CDR2 sequences are WSHSY and SAAADI. This CDR3 is built from 11 residues. The chain's CDR3 is CASSDLYEQLF. The DNA for the CDR3 is TGCGCCAGCAGTGATTTATATGAGCAGCTCTTC.

In this sample, this clonotype turned up many times. Here the CDR3 DNA reads TGTGCCAGCAGCCAAGCCCCGGGTCTCAACACTGAAGCTTTCTTT. Protein product: CASSQAPGLNTEAFF. This sequence joins TRBV3-1 and TRBJ1-1; no firm D call. Trimming cost V 1 base and J 2 bases, with 11 bases left between them. The CDR3 totals 15 residues. The germline V gene encodes CDR1 LGHDT and CDR2 YNNKEL (reference sequence).

The genes are TRBV11-2 and TRBJ2-3, with D unresolved. Germline V gene data show CDR1 as SGHAT and CDR2 as FQNNGV. CDR3 length equals 14 residues. V gave up 0 bases and J gave up 3 bases, with 7 bases separating them. The CDR3 DNA follows: TGTGCCAGCAGCTTAGATGTTCGGACAGATACGCAGTATTTT. It specifies CASSLDVRTDTQYF. Drawing the rest from reference TRBV11-2 and TRBJ2-3, the complete variable domain is EAGVAQSPRYKIIEKRQSVAFWCNPISGHATLYWYQQILGQGPKLLIQFQNNGVVDDSQLPKDRFSAERLKGVDSTLKIQPAKLEDSAVYLCASSLDVRTDTQYFGPGTRLTVL.

This clonotype was seen a few times. This chain uses TRBV27 with TRBJ2-1, with D unresolved. Per germline, CDR1 MNHEY and CDR2 SMNVEV (reference sequence). The CDR3 spans 16 residues. The V end was cut by 5 bases, the J end by 4 bases, with 18 bases between. CDR3 nucleotides: TGTGCCAGCAGTGTCGACGGGCGAGGAGTTTACAATGAGCAGTTCTTC. It encodes CASSVDGRGVYNEQFF.